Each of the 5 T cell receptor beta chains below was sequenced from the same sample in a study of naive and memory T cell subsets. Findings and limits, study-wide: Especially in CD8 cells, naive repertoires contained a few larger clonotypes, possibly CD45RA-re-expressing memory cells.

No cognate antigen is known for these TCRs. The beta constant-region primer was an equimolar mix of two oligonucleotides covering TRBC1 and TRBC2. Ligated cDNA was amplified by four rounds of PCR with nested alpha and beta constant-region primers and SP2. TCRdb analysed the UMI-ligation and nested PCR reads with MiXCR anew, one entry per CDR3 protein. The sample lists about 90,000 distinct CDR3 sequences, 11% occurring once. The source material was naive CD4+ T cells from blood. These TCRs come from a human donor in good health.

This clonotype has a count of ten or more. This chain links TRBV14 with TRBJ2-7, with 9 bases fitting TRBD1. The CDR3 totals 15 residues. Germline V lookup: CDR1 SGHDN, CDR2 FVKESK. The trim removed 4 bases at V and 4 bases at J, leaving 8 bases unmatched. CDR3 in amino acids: CASSRIRDRAYEQYF. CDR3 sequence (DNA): TGTGCCAGCAGCCGAATCCGGGACAGGGCATACGAGCAGTACTTC.

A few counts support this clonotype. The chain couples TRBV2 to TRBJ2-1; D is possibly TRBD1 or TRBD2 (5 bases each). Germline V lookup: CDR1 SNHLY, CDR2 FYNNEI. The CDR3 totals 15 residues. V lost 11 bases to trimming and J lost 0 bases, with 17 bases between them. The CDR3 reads CAGKSEGSSYNEQFF. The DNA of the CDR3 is TGTGCCGGAAAGTCTGAGGGGAGCTCCTACAATGAGCAGTTCTTC. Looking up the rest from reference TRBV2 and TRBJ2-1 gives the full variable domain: EPEVTQTPSHQVTQMGQEVILRCVPISNHLYFYWYRQILGQKVEFLVSFYNNEISEKSEIFDDQFSVERPDGSNFTLKIRSTKLEDSAMYFCAGKSEGSSYNEQFFGPGTRLTVL.

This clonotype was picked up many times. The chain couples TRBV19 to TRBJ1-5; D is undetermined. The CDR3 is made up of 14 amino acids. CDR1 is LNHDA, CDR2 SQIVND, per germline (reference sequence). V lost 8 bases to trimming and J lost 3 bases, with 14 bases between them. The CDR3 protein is CASSIQTINQPQHF. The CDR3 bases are TGTGCCAGTTCGATACAGACCATCAATCAGCCCCAGCATTTT.

DNA of the CDR3: TGTGCCACCAGCAGTCGCCGCGACACCTTCTCCTACGAGCAGTACTTC. It encodes CATSSRRDTFSYEQYF. J is TRBJ2-7 and V is TRBV15, with D unclear. Germline V gene lookup returns CDR1 LNHNV and CDR2 YYDKDF (reference sequence). CDR3 length equals 16 residues. V was pared by 3 bases and J by 0 bases, with 15 bases between.

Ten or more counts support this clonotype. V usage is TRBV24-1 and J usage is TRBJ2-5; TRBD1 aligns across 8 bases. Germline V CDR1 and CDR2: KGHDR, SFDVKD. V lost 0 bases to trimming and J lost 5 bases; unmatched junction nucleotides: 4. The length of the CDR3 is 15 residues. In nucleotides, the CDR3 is TGTGCCACCAGTGATTTGGGACAGGGAAGGGAGACCCAGTACTTC. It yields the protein CATSDLGQGRETQYF.